The T cell receptor beta chain under discussion was sequenced for a study of response to subunit inactivated influenza vaccine. Findings of the study overall: Each seasonal influenza vaccination recruits few new T cells, the authors suggested.

In TCRdb, the RT-PCR reads were re-called with MiXCR into one record per CDR3 protein. The data contain about 300,000 distinct CDR3 sequences, 20% to 25% of them singletons. In the case of this clonotype: Its antigen is still unknown.

From germline, CDR1 is MNHNY and CDR2 SVGAGI (reference sequence). V was trimmed by 7 bases and J by 5 bases, leaving 11 bases between them. CDR3 length: 12 amino acids. J is TRBJ1-2 and V is TRBV6-6; D is unclear. Specimen: PBMCs from blood, collected 21 months after vaccination. This receptor was taken from a man in his fifties or sixties who received an inactivated influenza vaccine. The CDR3 protein is CASNGPVYGYTF. The CDR3 nucleotides read TGTGCCAGCAACGGACCGGTATATGGCTACACCTTC.